Below, one T cell receptor (beta chain) is given with its context. The antigen remains unidentified. Between the trimmed V and J ends, which lost 4 bases and 5 bases, there was a span of 12 bases. There are 14 residues in the CDR3. The germline V gene encodes CDR1 SGHTA and CDR2 FQGTGA. The time point here: late sampling 161 to 241 days after vaccination in three convalescent patients. This entry belongs to a study of vaccination and CD4 T cells after COVID-19. Study context: Four females and six males made up the convalescents, with two Hispanic. At a median about 94 days (range 35 to 161) after diagnosis, post-COVID samples were drawn.

One entry per CDR3 protein results from TCRdb running MiXCR on the PCR reads. The sample has about 33,000 distinct CDR3 sequences, 36% seen once. Findings and limits, study-wide: Analysis of convalescent patients found that 304 of 307 vaccine-specific clones were spike mono-reactive.

This chain links TRBV7-3 with TRBJ2-1, with D perhaps matching TRBD2 (6 bases). The origin of this receptor is a human donor who had recovered from COVID-19. The sample in question was CD4+ T cells from blood, obtained about 7 months after SARS-CoV-2 vaccination. DNA of the CDR3: TGTGCCAGCAGCTCTAGCGTTGGGAACAATGAGCAGTTCTTC. Protein: CASSSSVGNNEQFF.